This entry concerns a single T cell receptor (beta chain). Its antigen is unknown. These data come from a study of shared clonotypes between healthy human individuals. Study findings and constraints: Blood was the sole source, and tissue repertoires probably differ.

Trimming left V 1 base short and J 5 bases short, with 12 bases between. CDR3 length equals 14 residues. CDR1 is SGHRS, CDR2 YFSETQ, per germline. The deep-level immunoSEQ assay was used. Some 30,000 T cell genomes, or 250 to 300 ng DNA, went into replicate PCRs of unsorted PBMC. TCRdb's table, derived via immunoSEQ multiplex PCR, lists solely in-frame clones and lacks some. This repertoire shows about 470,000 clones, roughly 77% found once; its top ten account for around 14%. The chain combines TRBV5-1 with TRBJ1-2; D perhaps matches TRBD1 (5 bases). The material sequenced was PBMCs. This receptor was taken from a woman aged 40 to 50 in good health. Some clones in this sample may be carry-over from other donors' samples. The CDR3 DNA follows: TGCGCCAGCAGCTTGAATGGACATTCTTATGGCTACACCTTC. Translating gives CASSLNGHSYGYTF.